This entry concerns a single TCR beta chain. What it binds is unknown. A sort by CD45RO/CCR7/CD25/CD127/CD95/CD27 yielded CD4+ naive, central memory, regulatory and stem cell-like memory cells. Sequencing targeted expressed TCRB transcripts, as all isolated RNA had been reverse transcribed. Sequenced by immunoSEQ multiplex PCR; TCRdb stores in-frame clones only, minus some. The sample carries some 250,000 clones, around 14% recorded once. This specimen belongs to a study of beta chain features in type 1 diabetes. Study-wide background: Sorted cells, approximately 110 million in number, were examined across all samples.

Study conclusions and caveats: cDNA-based sequencing might over-represent cells highly expressing TCR. TCRB CDR3s from Type 1 diabetes patients were moderately but significantly shorter in all four CD4+ subsets.

Trimming took 5 bases from V and 5 from J, leaving 15 bases between them. The CDR3 has 14 amino acids. Germline CDR1 is SEHNR and CDR2 is FQNEAQ (reference sequence). The TCR comes from a man aged 25 to 45 with type 1 diabetes. The V and J genes are TRBV7-9 and TRBJ2-5; no firm D call. Sequenced sample: naive CD4+ T cells from blood. As DNA, the CDR3 is TGTGCCAGCAGCGTCGCCCTCGACGGGGAGACCCAGTACTTC. Encoded protein: CASSVALDGETQYF.